These 17 T cell receptor beta chains were all obtained from the same sample, sequenced in a study of T cells in Graves' hyperthyroidism and ophthalmopathy. Regions amplified from RNA transcripts were the TCR beta CDR3 regions. In the first-round RT-PCR of the TCR CDR3, the HTBI primer set was used. TCRdb analysed the multiplex PCR reads with MiXCR anew, one entry per CDR3 protein. This sample has roughly 510,000 distinct CDR3 sequences, with roughly 20% found just once. Sequencing was done on a sample of blood. The source is a man between 18 and 29 years old with Graves' hyperthyroidism.

This clonotype was detected a few times. The chain has TRBV18 and TRBJ1-2, with D uncertain. Trimming took off 2 bases at V and 6 bases at J, with 13 bases between the two ends. Germline CDR1 is KGHSH and CDR2 is LQKENI. The CDR3 spans 14 residues. The CDR3 loop reads CASSPSSQANGYTF. The CDR3 coding sequence is TGTGCCAGCTCACCATCGTCCCAAGCGAATGGCTACACCTTC.

Ten or more counts support this clonotype. The J gene is TRBJ2-7, the V gene TRBV6-1; 7 nucleotides match TRBD1. Germline V gives CDR1 MNHNS, CDR2 SASEGT. The CDR3 is 12 amino acids. Trimming took 8 bases from V and 3 from J; bases not matched to a gene: 4. CDR3 sequence: CASAGGIYEQYF. In DNA form, the CDR3 reads TGTGCCAGCGCAGGGGGAATCTACGAGCAGTACTTC.

This clonotype was seen many times. The chain combines TRBV12-3 or TRBV12-4 with TRBJ2-5, with D possibly TRBD1 on 6 matching bases. CDR3 size: 15 residues. V gave up 3 bases and J gave up 7 bases, with 18 bases separating them. The CDR3 region has the DNA TGTGCCAGCAGTTTGGGGGCATCACGGGTTGGGACCCAGTACTTC. Protein product: CASSLGASRVGTQYF.

A few counts support this clonotype. CDR3 DNA: TGTGCCAGCAGTGGGAACTGGGACAGAGGCTACACCTTC. Translating it yields CASSGNWDRGYTF. The chain has TRBV2 and TRBJ1-2; 7 bases map to TRBD1. CDR3 size: 13 residues. CDR1 and CDR2 from the germline V gene are SNHLY and FYNNEI. The V gene end was trimmed by 4 bases and the J gene end by 8 bases; junction bases not matched to a gene: 7.

The V and J genes are TRBV6-5 and TRBJ1-2; D is unclear. This CDR3 spans 15 amino acids. Germline loops: CDR1 MNHEY, CDR2 SVGAGI. The V end was cut by 0 bases, the J end by 4 bases, with 12 bases between. CDR3 in DNA: TGTGCCAGCAGTTACTCGAGTACGGCTGTCTATGGCTACACCTTC. It codes for CASSYSSTAVYGYTF.

This clonotype was observed at least ten times. Compared with germline, one end of the junction differs, possibly owing to a read error. CDR3 nucleotides: TGTGCCAGCAGTGGAGACACCAACACTGAAGCTCTCTTT. The encoded protein is CASSGDTNTEALF. This sequence joins TRBV28 and TRBJ1-1; D is uncertain. Germline CDR1 MDHEN, CDR2 SYDVKM. CDR3 size: 13 residues. The whole variable domain, remainder taken from reference TRBV28 and TRBJ1-1, is DVKVTQSSRYLVKRTGEKVFLECVQDMDHENMFWYRQDPGLGLRLIYFSYDVKMKEKGDIPEGYSVSREKKERFSLILESASTNQTSMYLCASSGDTNTEALFGQGTRLTVV.

This clonotype was found many times. A much larger clone differs from this one at a single base, so this may be a read error. J is TRBJ1-6 and V is TRBV6-2 or TRBV6-3; D is unclear. V was clipped by 4 bases and J by 10 bases, with 14 bases between them. The V gene's germline CDR1 is MNHEY and CDR2 SVGEGT. The CDR3 runs 14 residues. CDR3 nucleotides: TGTGCCAGCAGTTCGACGCAGAAGAGATCACCCCTCCACTTT. Its protein is CASSSTQKRSPLHF.

The chain recombines TRBV6-2 or TRBV6-3 with TRBJ1-5, with 12 positions matching TRBD1. Germline V gene lookup returns CDR1 MNHEY and CDR2 SVGEGT. The V segment lost 6 bases and the J segment 3 bases; nucleotides outside the gene matches: 12. The CDR3 runs to 18 residues. In nucleotides, the CDR3 is TGTGCCAGCAGCACCGGGACAGGGGGCTACTTGGACAATCAGCCCCAGCATTTT. Residues: CASSTGTGGYLDNQPQHF.

This clonotype was observed at least ten times. The CDR3 here is CASSSDRPRMNTEAFF. In nucleotides, the CDR3 is TGTGCCAGCAGTTCCGACAGGCCCCGTATGAACACTGAAGCTTTCTTT. This rearrangement joins TRBV27 to TRBJ1-1; maybe TRBD1 (6 bases). Per the germline V gene, CDR1 is MNHEY and CDR2 is SMNVEV (reference sequence). The CDR3 consists of 16 residues. Trimming pared 4 bases from V and 0 bases from J, leaving 15 bases between.

This clonotype has ten or more counts. This chain uses TRBV12-3 or TRBV12-4 with TRBJ2-2; 8 bases line up with TRBD2. V shed 5 bases and J 4 bases; nucleotides not matched to a gene: 6. The CDR3 spans 15 residues. CDR3 region: CASSPGLGRTGELFF. DNA for the CDR3: TGTGCCAGCAGTCCGGGACTAGGACGCACCGGGGAGCTGTTTTTT.

This clonotype was seen repeatedly, ten times or more. V gene TRBV6-5 combines with J gene TRBJ2-7, with a weak D call TRBD2 (6 bases). The germline V gene has CDR1 MNHEY and CDR2 SVGAGI. Trimming took off 0 bases at V and 1 base at J, with 10 bases between the two ends. The CDR3 extends over 15 amino acids. The CDR3 protein is CASSYSASVSYEQYF. In nucleotides, the CDR3 is TGTGCCAGCAGTTACTCGGCTAGCGTGTCCTACGAGCAGTACTTC.

J is TRBJ1-1 and V is TRBV12-5; D gene unclear. The CDR3 is made up of 12 amino acids. Trimming stripped 6 bases from V and 8 bases from J, with 13 bases between. Germline V lookup: CDR1 LGHNT, CDR2 FRNRAP. CDR3 in DNA: TGTGCTAGTGGCCTTCCCGGCGGGGAAGCTTTCTTT. This codes for CASGLPGGEAFF.

This clonotype was seen more than once but under ten times. CDR3 nucleotide sequence: TGTGCCAGCAGTTTCCCCTCCTCCAGGCAATTCTCTGGAAACACCATATATTTT. It yields the protein CASSFPSSRQFSGNTIYF. The chain joins TRBV28 to TRBJ1-3; D is uncertain. V lost 3 bases to trimming and J lost 0 bases, with 18 bases between them. In germline, CDR1 is MDHEN, CDR2 SYDVKM. The CDR3 length is 18 residues.

This clonotype was counted many times. The rearrangement uses TRBV28 and TRBJ1-5; D is undetermined. Trimming removed 2 bases at V and 0 bases at J, with 11 bases between. CDR3 length equals 16 residues. The germline V gene encodes CDR1 MDHEN and CDR2 SYDVKM. The CDR3 loop reads CASSLEGIYSNQPQHF. The CDR3 nucleotides read TGTGCCAGCAGTTTAGAGGGAATCTATAGCAATCAGCCCCAGCATTTT. The variable domain in full, completed from reference TRBV28 and TRBJ1-5, reads DVKVTQSSRYLVKRTGEKVFLECVQDMDHENMFWYRQDPGLGLRLIYFSYDVKMKEKGDIPEGYSVSREKKERFSLILESASTNQTSMYLCASSLEGIYSNQPQHFGDGTRLSIL.

This clonotype was seen many times. The rearrangement uses TRBV7-9 and TRBJ2-7, with unresolved D. The CDR3 extends over 14 amino acids. The germline V and J ends were trimmed by 6 bases and 5 bases, with 17 bases remaining between them. Germline-derived CDR1 and CDR2 are SEHNR and FQNEAQ (reference sequence). CDR3 DNA: TGTGCCAGCAGAGACCGTCGAGAGTCCGACGAGCAGTACTTC. It is translated as CASRDRRESDEQYF.

CDR3 amino acids: CASSWREGNTEAFF. The CDR3 DNA follows: TGCGCCAGCAGCTGGAGGGAAGGGAACACTGAAGCTTTCTTT. The rearrangement links TRBV4-1 to TRBJ1-1; D unresolved. The CDR3 is 14 amino acids. From germline, CDR1 is MGHRA and CDR2 YSYEKL. V was trimmed by 5 bases and J by 1 base, leaving 11 bases between them.

In its sample, this clonotype was seen a few times. The rearrangement joins TRBV29-1 to TRBJ2-7, with D perhaps TRBD2 (5 bases). V lost 4 bases, J lost 7 bases, and 17 bases lay in between. The CDR3 is 13 residues long. Germline CDR1 is SQVTM and CDR2 is ANQGSEA. CDR3 DNA sequence: TGCAGCGTTGGCTGGACTGGGGTTTCGGAGCAGTACTTC. Protein sequence: CSVGWTGVSEQYF.